These 28 T cell receptor beta chains originate from one sample sequenced in a study of PD-1 blockade in classical Hodgkin lymphoma. Clones were sequenced by immunoSEQ multiplex PCR, and TCRdb holds only the in-frame ones, with some missing. The sample holds about 16,000 clones, roughly 85% seen once. Time point reported: cycle 4 day 1 (C4D1), after more than five weeks of nivolumab. Brentuximab vedotin exposure varied among the patients, all of whom had relapsed after autologous stem cell transplantation. The source material was peripheral blood mononuclear cells (PBMCs), sampled before the fourth cycle of nivolumab. The source is a human donor with classical Hodgkin lymphoma.

This clone was counted between two and nine times. The CDR3 region is CASSEFPSTPEKLFF. DNA of the CDR3: TGTGCCAGCAGTGAATTTCCCAGTACTCCAGAAAAACTGTTTTTT. This rearrangement joins TRBV6-1 to TRBJ1-4; D gene ambiguous. Between the trimmed V and J ends, which lost 2 bases and 8 bases, there was a span of 15 bases. Germline CDR1 and CDR2: MNHNS and SASEGT. The CDR3 is 15 residues long.

The rearrangement joins TRBV6-1 to TRBJ1-1; D is possibly TRBD1 (5 bases). The length of the CDR3 is 14 residues. From germline, CDR1 is MNHNS and CDR2 SASEGT. Trimming cost V 4 bases and J 1 base, with 10 bases left between them. The CDR3 is CASSGGLRNTEAFF. The CDR3 DNA is TGTGCCAGCAGTGGGGGACTGAGGAACACTGAAGCTTTCTTT.

The V call is TRBV7-8, the J call TRBJ1-1; TRBD1 aligns across 8 bases. The germline V gene has CDR1 SGHVS and CDR2 FQNEAQ. The CDR3 runs 14 residues. V lost 0 bases to trimming and J lost 3 bases; unmatched junction nucleotides: 0. This CDR3 is CASSLADRDTEAFF. The DNA of the CDR3 is TGTGCCAGCAGCTTAGCGGACAGGGACACTGAAGCTTTCTTT.

Turning to this clone: The same CDR3 can be traced to other DNA sequences in this sample. The CDR3 nucleotides read TGTGCCAGCAGCTTGGACAGGGGGTTGACTAATGAAAAACTGTTTTTT. It translates to CASSLDRGLTNEKLFF. This chain uses TRBV7-9 with TRBJ1-4, with 10 bases fitting TRBD1. From germline, CDR1 is SEHNR and CDR2 FQNEAQ (reference sequence). The junction had 3 bases not matched to a gene; V was cut back by 3 bases and J by 2 bases. The CDR3 is made up of 16 amino acids.

This chain joins TRBV18 and TRBJ2-7, with 7 bases aligning to TRBD1. The CDR3 spans 14 residues. Per germline, CDR1 KGHSH and CDR2 LQKENI. The ends lost 0 bases at V and 5 bases at J; junction bases unmatched: 4. For the CDR3, the DNA is TGTGCCAGCTCACCACCCAACAGGGGTGACGAGCAGTACTTC. As protein: CASSPPNRGDEQYF.

The genes are TRBV7-8 and TRBJ2-7; 10 nucleotides agree with TRBD2. With 5 bases clipped from V and 2 bases from J, the junction kept 6 bases outside the gene matches. This CDR3 is 15 amino acids long. Germline values: CDR1 SGHVS, CDR2 FQNEAQ. The CDR3 DNA follows: TGTGCCAGCAGCATAAGCGGGGGGGGTACCTACGAGCAGTACTTC. Translation gives CASSISGGGTYEQYF.

The chain employs TRBV6-5 and TRBJ1-4; perhaps TRBD1 as D (6 bases). Between the trimmed V and J ends, which lost 6 bases and 3 bases, there was a span of 11 bases. Per germline, CDR1 MNHEY and CDR2 SVGAGI. The CDR3 contains 14 residues. The CDR3 sequence: CASRVQGPNEKLFF. CDR3 DNA: TGTGCCAGCAGGGTCCAGGGGCCTAATGAAAAACTGTTTTTT.

V is TRBV5-4 and J is TRBJ2-7; 7 positions agree with TRBD2. Per germline, CDR1 SGHNT and CDR2 YYREEE (reference sequence). The CDR3 totals 16 residues. J was trimmed by 3 bases and V by 1 base; bases with no gene match: 10. Written as DNA, the CDR3 is TGTGCCAGCAGCTTGTCCAGCGGGGCGGCGCACTACGAGCAGTACTTC. This translates into CASSLSSGAAHYEQYF.

The CDR3 is CASTQGGKRGEQYF. DNA for the CDR3: TGTGCCAGCACTCAAGGAGGGAAACGGGGCGAGCAGTACTTC. The V gene is TRBV6-5, the J gene TRBJ2-7; a possible D gene is TRBD2 (6 bases). Germline assignment: CDR1 MNHEY and CDR2 SVGAGI. The V end lost 7 bases, the J end lost 6 bases, and 19 bases lay between the germline ends. The CDR3 is made up of 14 amino acids.

The chain has TRBV21-1 and TRBJ1-6; TRBD1, the table's D call, was not compared with the DNA. TRBV21-1 constitutes a pseudogene. This CDR3 spans 16 amino acids. For the CDR3, the DNA is TGTGCCAGCAGCATGACGAACAGGGTCCTAGATTCACCCCTCCACTTT. This encodes CASSMTNRVLDSPLHF.

The chain employs TRBV9 and TRBJ1-6; D gene ambiguous. The CDR3 is 13 residues long. Trimming stripped 2 bases from V and 10 bases from J, with 10 bases between. CDR1 and CDR2 from the germline V gene are SGDLS and YYNGEE. CDR3 DNA sequence: TGTGCCAGCAGCGTTGCGGATCAGTCACCCCTCCACTTT. As protein: CASSVADQSPLHF.

V is TRBV6-6 and J is TRBJ2-7, with D hard to call. The V end was cut by 0 bases, the J end by 0 bases, with 9 bases between. CDR1 is MNHNY and CDR2 is SVGAGI in the germline V gene (reference sequence). The length of the CDR3 is 15 residues. The CDR3 region has the DNA TGTGCCAGCAGTTACTCGCCGGAAAACTCCTACGAGCAGTACTTC. Its translation is CASSYSPENSYEQYF.

The gene calls are TRBV7-8 and TRBJ2-2, with 9 bases matching TRBD2. Germline loops: CDR1 SGHVS, CDR2 FQNEAQ. The CDR3 has 18 residues. V was clipped by 3 bases and J by 4 bases; unmatched bases: 12. The CDR3 region is CASSLSSYSGGFTGELFF. The CDR3 coding sequence is TGTGCCAGCAGCTTGTCATCGTATAGCGGGGGCTTCACCGGGGAGCTGTTTTTT.

The V gene is TRBV7-9, the J gene TRBJ2-1; D is unclear. Germline V gives CDR1 SEHNR, CDR2 FQNEAQ (reference sequence). The CDR3 has 15 amino acids. V was clipped by 5 bases and J by 10 bases, with 21 bases between them. DNA of the CDR3: TGTGCCAGCAGCCCCCCAACCCCACATTTCATAGAGCAGTTCTTC. Its translation is CASSPPTPHFIEQFF.

This chain joins TRBV7-2 and TRBJ2-7; D possibly corresponds to TRBD2 (7 bases). CDR1 is SGHTA and CDR2 is FQGNSA in the germline V gene. Trimming removed 3 bases at V and 3 bases at J, with 15 bases between. CDR3 length: 15 residues. CDR3 region: CASSFFRGDNYEQYF. In nucleotides, the CDR3 is TGTGCCAGCAGCTTTTTTCGGGGGGACAACTACGAGCAGTACTTC.

This clone was seen once. The chain is built from TRBV5-6 and TRBJ1-2, with D perhaps TRBD1 (5 bases). The CDR3 loop spans 14 amino acids. Germline CDR1 and CDR2: SGHDT and YYEEEE. V was trimmed by 5 bases and J by 5 bases, leaving 16 bases between them. CDR3 sequence reads: CASRRQGEMYGYTF. CDR3 nucleotide sequence: TGTGCCAGCAGGAGGCAGGGCGAAATGTATGGCTACACCTTC.

V is TRBV6-6 and J is TRBJ1-5; D remains unclear. Germline values: CDR1 MNHNY, CDR2 SVGAGI (reference sequence). The CDR3 runs to 14 residues. Trimming removed 6 bases at V and 1 base at J, with 10 bases between. As DNA, the CDR3 is TGTGCCAGCAGCCGCCCAAGGAGCAATCAGCCCCAGCATTTT. It specifies CASSRPRSNQPQHF.

The gene calls are TRBV5-1 and TRBJ1-3, with 7 bases aligning to TRBD1. V shed 4 bases and J 2 bases; nucleotides not matched to a gene: 9. Germline V gives CDR1 SGHRS, CDR2 YFSETQ. The CDR3 loop spans 16 amino acids. CDR3 sequence reads: CASSINGQATGNTIYF. The CDR3, as DNA: TGCGCCAGCAGCATAAACGGACAGGCCACTGGAAACACCATATATTTT.

The CDR3 reads CASSFGQGAGTGYEQYF. CDR3 in DNA: TGTGCCAGCAGCTTTGGACAGGGGGCCGGTACAGGCTACGAGCAGTACTTC. The V call is TRBV7-9, the J call TRBJ2-7; 11 bases map to TRBD1. Germline CDR1 is SEHNR and CDR2 is FQNEAQ (reference sequence). The J segment lost 3 bases and the V segment lost 3 bases, leaving 10 bases of the junction unmatched. The CDR3 consists of 17 residues. Full variable domain (rest looked up from reference TRBV7-9 and TRBJ2-7): DTGVSQNPRHKITKRGQNVTFRCDPISEHNRLYWYRQTLGQGPEFLTYFQNEAQLEKSRLLSDRFSAERPKGSFSTLEIQRTEQGDSAMYLCASSFGQGAGTGYEQYFGPGTRLTVT.

This clone occurred once. The chain couples TRBV11-2 to TRBJ1-5; perhaps TRBD1 as D (5 bases). Germline CDR1 reads SGHAT; CDR2 reads FQNNGV. The CDR3 spans 18 residues. Trimming removed 1 base from V and 0 bases from J, with 16 bases in between. In nucleotides, the CDR3 is TGTGCCAGCAGCTTAGCTTTTTACGGGGGAAATAGCAATCAGCCCCAGCATTTT. This sequence encodes CASSLAFYGGNSNQPQHF.

The genes are TRBV7-9 and TRBJ1-5, with TRBD1 matching 9 bases. CDR1 and CDR2 from the germline V gene are SEHNR and FQNEAQ (reference sequence). V dropped 1 base and J dropped 4; count of bases not matched to a gene: 2. The CDR3 runs to 15 residues. The CDR3 region is CASSLEGTGNQPQHF. CDR3 sequence (DNA): TGTGCCAGCAGCTTAGAAGGGACAGGGAATCAGCCCCAGCATTTT.

The chain joins TRBV11-3 to TRBJ1-5; D ambiguous. Germline V CDR1 and CDR2: SGHNT, YENEEA. The CDR3 contains 17 residues. With 0 bases removed from V and 2 bases from J, the gap between germline ends came to 14 bases. CDR3 bases: TGTGCCAGCAGCTTAGATCCCCCGGCTATAGGCAATCAGCCCCAGCATTTT. Translating gives CASSLDPPAIGNQPQHF.

This chain links TRBV6-6 with TRBJ1-6; 9 bases match TRBD1. Germline CDR1 is MNHNY and CDR2 is SVGAGI (reference sequence). J was trimmed by 7 bases and V by 8 bases; bases with no gene match: 12. The CDR3 spans 16 residues. CDR3 sequence: CASSRTGDRVNSPLHF. CDR3 bases: TGTGCCAGCTCCCGCACGGGGGACAGGGTCAATTCACCCCTCCACTTT.

Only one count was recorded for this clone. The chain has TRBV7-8 and TRBJ1-2; no definite D call. This CDR3 has 13 amino acids. The V gene's germline CDR1 is SGHVS and CDR2 FQNEAQ. V lost 1 base and J 7 bases, leaving 10 bases between the germline ends. The CDR3 region has the DNA TGTGCCAGCAGCTTAGGTGTCGAGTCTGGCTACACCTTC. Its translation: CASSLGVESGYTF.

The chain is built from TRBV13 and TRBJ2-7; D ambiguous. The V gene lost 0 bases and the J gene lost 3 bases, with 3 bases spanning the gap. CDR1 and CDR2 (germline): PRHDT, FYEKMQ (reference sequence). This CDR3 contains 12 residues. The CDR3 sequence: CASSLGHYEQYF. The CDR3, as DNA: TGTGCCAGCAGCTTAGGCCACTACGAGCAGTACTTC.

The rearrangement links TRBV7-9 to TRBJ1-4; D gene unclear. Between the trimmed V and J ends, which lost 2 bases and 3 bases, there was a span of 10 bases. This CDR3 is 15 amino acids long. CDR1 SEHNR and CDR2 FQNEAQ come from the germline V gene (reference sequence). The chain's CDR3 is CASSLQPGPNEKLFF. The CDR3 DNA reads as TGTGCCAGCAGCTTACAGCCGGGCCCTAATGAAAAACTGTTTTTT.

The chain recombines TRBV6-5 with TRBJ1-1, with D unclear. With 2 bases removed from V and 4 bases from J, the gap between germline ends came to 5 bases. CDR1 is MNHEY, CDR2 SVGAGI, per germline. The CDR3 is 12 amino acids. For the CDR3, the DNA is TGTGCCAGCAGTTACCAGGCCACTGAAGCTTTCTTT. Translation gives CASSYQATEAFF.

The table lists this clone with a few counts. This chain's CDR3 is CASSQEALTGTVGETQYF. The CDR3 nucleotides read TGCGCCAGCAGCCAAGAAGCCTTAACCGGGACGGTGGGGGAGACCCAGTACTTC. The V call is TRBV4-1, the J call TRBJ2-5; D assignment may be TRBD1 or TRBD2 (5 bases each). In germline, CDR1 is MGHRA, CDR2 YSYEKL. Trimming cost V 0 bases and J 5 bases, with 22 bases left between them. CDR3 length: 18 amino acids.